Sequencing of this TCR beta chain was carried out in a study of cytomegalovirus exposure and HLA in healthy donors listed by TCRdb under 2017. The study in broad terms: An earlier analysis of approximately 640 of the donors reported approximately 270 Gb of sequence data and 117 million unique TCR beta sequences from about 179 million T cells. The aim of the study was to test whether cataloging public T cell receptors could identify signatures of past pathogen exposure. Among 398 genotyped donors of the cohort, an average of about 240,000 unique TCR beta nucleotide sequences were sequenced per donor, roughly 18% of them non-productive. Because of strong linkage in the cohort, 4 to 6 DR-DQ haplotypes were treated as single units for association and clustering. Genome-wide SNP genotypes for about 65% of the 666 donors were used in a later genetic analysis, which treated that subset as a discovery cohort. Rather than drawing on any new phenotypic data, the later analysis identified candidate immune exposures from TCR beta sequences and the way those sequences occurred across donors. Donor age, sex, ethnicity and CMV serostatus were collected together with the repertoire data. The number of donors typed differed by locus, with about 629-630 for A, B, C, DRB1 and DQB1, 522 for DQA1, 606 for DPA1, and 400 to 490 for DPB1. The study used immunosequencing to profile the T cell repertoires of under 700 subjects and linked those repertoires to cytomegalovirus serostatus. Of the roughly 400 genotyped donors, roughly 85% fell in the genetic ancestry cluster associated with self-reported Caucasian donors. To predict cytomegalovirus infection status, the study brought together high-throughput TCR immunosequencing, statistical association of individual TCRs with disease status, and machine learning. All discovery cohort repertoires had been generated on a single sequencing platform. To decide whether each TCR beta V gene segment behaved as functional or pseudogenic, an earlier analysis of approximately 590 of the donors relied on high-throughput TCR beta sequencing. Approximately 300 gigabases of sequencing data and 70 million to 95 million unique TCR sequences made up an early release that covered roughly 670 HLA-typed donors. In addition to the first cohort of around 670 subjects, a separate validation cohort of 120 different subjects was used. A later analysis re-examined previously published TCR beta repertoires from 610 or so donors and added high-resolution HLA genotyping to investigate patterns of TCR occurrence. Class I and class II HLA loci were covered by the typing at four-digit resolution.

The cohort comprised around 700 healthy bone marrow donors. All cohort members were sampled while nominally healthy, although unrecorded immune exposures were likely present. The donor tested CMV seropositive and was one of the 289 seropositive cohort members. Each donor provided a peripheral blood sample, and peripheral blood mononuclear cells were used for TCR beta sequencing. The Qiagen DNeasy Blood Extraction Kit was used to extract genomic DNA from the blood cell samples. Beyond this particular receptor, the publication reports: The classifier was reported to diagnose cytomegalovirus status with high specificity and sensitivity in both the original cohort and the validation cohort. A cluster of highly shared sequence variants was judged likely to represent a technical artifact of the sequencing pipeline. The authors suggested that the approach could potentially be generalized to other disease states and immunological phenotypes. In a later analysis, TCR association rates were found to vary across HLA loci, with the most associated TCRs seen for DRB1 alleles and the fewest for HLA-C alleles. A total of 164 TCR beta chains were listed by the study as associated with cytomegalovirus. The presence/absence analyses assumed that sequencing depth was roughly uniform across donors, and that assumption may not be true. A later analysis found that HLA-associated TCR beta chains were more clonally expanded and had lower generation probabilities than equally common non-associated chains. Only TCR beta chains were sequenced in this cohort, and the absence of alpha or paired-chain data limited detectable features. According to a later analysis, parvovirus B19, influenza, CMV and Epstein-Barr virus appeared linked to several top co-occurrence clusters. V-gene and J-gene trimming of TCR beta chains was associated with a missense DCLRE1C variant in a later genetic analysis, and the association was replicated in an independent cohort. In vitro tests confirmed that a few of the cytomegalovirus-associated TCR beta chains recognize cytomegalovirus antigens. The 87-base-pair reads could not distinguish some IMGT-functional V segments, including TRBV6-2 and TRBV6-3, so those segments were excluded. According to a later genetic analysis, donors in an Asian-associated ancestry cluster had fewer N-insertions in productive TCRs than the approximately 610-donor mean. CMV serostatus was the only immune exposure information available for the cohort. An earlier analysis of some 590 of the donors showed that most TCR beta V segments appeared in productive rearrangements either about 87% or about 30% of the time, which broadly matched IMGT annotations. In a later analysis, most CMV-associated TCR beta chains were found to appear HLA-restricted, with HLA associations seemingly driven largely by CMV exposure. HLA typing was unavailable for some donors at each locus, so association tests used only the typed subset. A further reported finding was that TCR beta sequences accurately predicted the HLA-A and HLA-B alleles for most subjects in the first cohort. A later analysis associated about 17,000 TCR beta sequences with specific HLA alleles at a false discovery rate of 0.05. About 17 rarely observed V segments, including chromosome 9 orphons, were excluded from the earlier analysis of approximately 500 of the donors because counts were too low. Correlated functional status among segregating V segments might reflect linkage disequilibrium, but an unknown experimental factor could not be ruled out. When HLA alleles, especially DR and DQ, strongly co-occurred, attributing TCR associations to individual alleles was difficult. Most TCR sequences were seen in very few donors, while some public TCRs were found in many individuals.

Library preparation used the immunoSEQ multiplex PCR assay. The multiplex PCR relied on a mix of 60 forward primers for TCR Vbeta segments and 13 reverse primers for TCR Jbeta segments. A multiplex PCR assay on genomic DNA amplified the CDR3 region of rearranged TCR beta genes. On the Illumina HiSeq System, the amplified TCR beta libraries were sequenced as 87-base-pair reads. Regarding the original processing steps: A later analysis tallied around 87 million unique TCR beta chains across the 600 to 700 repertoires, and around 10 million of those chains were shared by two or more donors. A nearest-neighbor algorithm error-corrected the raw reads and collapsed the reads into unique sequences, merging closely related sequences to remove PCR and sequencing errors. V, D and J gene segments were assigned by aligning CDR3 sequences to IMGT reference sequences. For a sequence to be retained, a match of at least six nucleotides to both a V gene segment and a J gene segment was required. Rearrangements were called productive when the CDR3 lacked stop codons and stayed in frame with V and J; all others were non-productive. CDR3 was defined according to IMGT convention as the region running from the second conserved V-encoded cysteine to the conserved J-encoded phenylalanine. The earlier analysis of 587 of the donors excluded any sequence lacking an unambiguous match to a single V gene segment. In an earlier analysis of about 590 of the donors, a V segment was called functional when productive rearrangements were above 56.7%, and segregating when the standard deviation between donors exceeded 5%. A statistical classification framework was built to diagnose cytomegalovirus status from the catalog of TCR beta chain sequences. In a later analysis, TCR nucleotide sequences were compared against IMGT/GENE-DB human TR gene sequences so that V and J genes could be assigned. In a later analysis, CDR3 sequences and most-parsimonious VDJ recombination scenarios were assigned using the TCRdist pipeline. In a later analysis, every TCR beta chain was defined by the combination of its CDR3 amino acid sequence and its V-gene family, and reads without a unique V-gene family were dropped. As a way to deal with suspected cross-contamination and a sequencing artifact, a later analysis dropped 450 to 700 nucleotide sequences that were highly shared and had low generation probability. In a later analysis, a clonal expansion index was calculated for each public chain from normalized within-repertoire ranks of inferred template counts. In a later analysis, generation probabilities were computed using a VDJ recombination model fitted to out-of-frame rearrangements, and the results were checked against IGoR. In a later analysis, hypergeometric tests were used to score TCR-TCR, TCR-HLA and TCR-CMV co-occurrence, with a repertoire-size bias correction applied to TCR pairs. To estimate false discovery rates, a later analysis permuted the HLA or CMV assignments 20 times. In a later analysis, co-occurring TCRs were grouped using DBSCAN, with TCRdist sequence similarity added in when clustering inside HLA-allele-positive subsets. Repertoires with fewer than 30,000 or more than 120,000 public chains, plus five repertoires with anomalous nucleotide sharing, were excluded from co-occurrence clustering. Not all clones reach the TCRdb copy of this immuneACCESS table, which keeps in-frame sequences only. Checked studies attribute under half of the gap to unresolved V genes and leave the rest unexplained. V, J and clone size are those of that table, while D and trimming were read from the DNA. Here the sample has more than 150,000 clones; 81% occur a single time. The ten largest clonotypes hold 1% to 1.5% of the sample.

Details on this clone: Which antigen it targets is not known. No base quality information exists; no much larger clone differs at one position.

Counted from cysteine to phenylalanine, this CDR3 has 17 amino acids. Solely the CDR3 DNA is kept, with 51 bases framed from the first base. V was cut back by 6 bases and J by 5 bases, leaving a gap of 25 bases between them. CDR1 and CDR2, per the germline V gene, are MDHEN and SYDVKM. The V gene is TRBV28 and the J gene is TRBJ1-2; the D gene is not confidently resolved. This receptor was taken from a man in his fifties in good health and CMV-seropositive. The specimen sequenced was PBMCs. The nucleotide sequence reads TGTGCCAGCAGCCCAGGCGATGGGTTAAGTCACATATATGGCTACACCTTC. This codes for CASSPGDGLSHIYGYTF.